The rows below give T cell receptor beta chains drawn from one sample of a study of high-grade serous ovarian cancer treatment subgroups. Sequencing used immunoSEQ multiplex PCR; TCRdb keeps in-frame clones, though not all of them. The table has around 4,200 clones, 70% to 80% seen once. The specimen sequenced was tumor tissue. These receptors were obtained from a human donor with high-grade serous ovarian cancer. Each CDR3 is given with its conserved first and last residue. D genes are given only for firm matches. Expanded clones get a size class; other rows say once, few or many, or leave the size out.

15	NA	TRBV2	TRBD1	TRBJ1-2	CASSPSRQGNYGYTF	TGTGCCAGCAGCCCGAGCAGACAGGGGAACTATGGCTACACCTTC
16	NA	TRBV30	NA	TRBJ2-7	CAWSVGAGRFTYEQYF	TGTGCCTGGAGTGTAGGGGCAGGGAGGTTTACCTACGAGCAGTACTTC
17	NA	TRBV28	TRBD1	TRBJ2-7	CASSPLSNRGPTYEQYF	TGTGCCAGCAGTCCACTTTCCAACAGGGGGCCGACCTACGAGCAGTACTTC
17	NA	TRBV21-1	NA	TRBJ2-7	CASSMLKRLAEHYEQYF	TGTGCCAGCAGCATGTTAAAGCGCCTAGCGGAGCACTACGAGCAGTACTTC
15	NA	TRBV28	NA	TRBJ1-3	CASSLLTGSGNTIYF	TGTGCCAGCAGTTTATTGACAGGCTCTGGAAACACCATATATTTT
18	once	TRBV5-1	NA	TRBJ2-1	CASSLGVPGTQTGDEQFF	TGCGCCAGCAGCTTGGGGGTACCCGGGACTCAAACGGGCGATGAGCAGTTCTTC
12	NA	TRBV5-1	NA	TRBJ2-2	CASSLDLGELFF	TGCGCCAGCAGCTTGGATCTAGGGGAGCTGTTTTTT
15	NA	TRBV5-4	TRBD1	TRBJ2-3	CASSPIWTGGDTQYF	TGTGCCAGCAGCCCCATTTGGACAGGGGGAGATACGCAGTATTTT
15	NA	TRBV9	TRBD2	TRBJ2-1	CASSVALSGVNEQFF	TGTGCCAGCAGCGTAGCGCTTAGCGGGGTCAATGAGCAGTTCTTC
15	NA	TRBV6-6	TRBD1	TRBJ1-6	CASSYYRGPDSPLHF	TGTGCCAGCAGTTACTACAGGGGGCCGGATTCACCCCTCCACTTT
18	NA	TRBV9	TRBD2	TRBJ2-2	CASSVVGLAHSNTGELFF	TGTGCCAGCAGCGTAGTGGGACTAGCGCACTCGAACACCGGGGAGCTGTTTTTT
14	few	TRBV7-9	NA	TRBJ2-1	CASSLQGAVNEQFF	TGTGCCAGCAGCTTACAAGGGGCCGTCAATGAGCAGTTCTTC
13	NA	TRBV13	NA	TRBJ1-1	CASSIRGNTEAFF	TGTGCCAGCAGTATAAGGGGGAACACTGAAGCTTTCTTT
15	NA	TRBV21-1	NA	TRBJ1-2	CASSQYRSSGYGYTF	TGTGCCAGCAGCCAATACAGGTCGAGCGGCTATGGCTACACCTTC
16	NA	TRBV21-1	NA	TRBJ2-4	CASRKSLQQRKNIQYF	TGTGCCAGCAGAAAGTCGCTACAGCAAAGAAAAAACATTCAGTACTTC
10	few	TRBV2	NA	TRBJ1-2	CAQEGHGYTF	TGTGCCCAGGAGGGGCATGGCTACACCTTC
13	NA	TRBV14	NA	TRBJ1-2	CASSQGGAPRDNF	TGTGCCAGCAGCCAAGGCGGGGCCCCCCGGGACAACTTC
15	NA	TRBV18	TRBD1	TRBJ1-2	CASSRGTATNYGYTF	TGTGCCAGCTCGCGAGGGACAGCCACTAACTATGGCTACACCTTC
18	NA	TRBV6-1	TRBD1	TRBJ1-1	CASSDIVPGQGLVTEAFF	TGTGCCAGCAGTGATATAGTCCCGGGACAGGGTTTGGTCACTGAAGCTTTCTTT
12	NA	TRBV6-6	NA	TRBJ2-7	CASSYSPGEQYF	TGTGCCAGCAGCTACTCCCCGGGTGAGCAGTACTTC
18	NA	TRBV5-4	NA	TRBJ2-1	CASRLLRGTGEDYNEQFF	TGTGCCAGCAGACTCCTGAGGGGGACCGGGGAGGACTACAATGAGCAGTTCTTC
17	NA	TRBV5-1	TRBD2	TRBJ2-5	CASTRTSGGAVQETQYF	TGCGCCAGCACTCGGACTAGCGGGGGGGCAGTCCAAGAGACCCAGTACTTC
17	NA	TRBV9	NA	TRBJ2-3	CASSPNSGGGIADTQYF	TGTGCCAGCAGCCCCAACTCAGGGGGGGGGATCGCAGATACGCAGTATTTT
13	NA	TRBV5-1	NA	TRBJ1-1	CASSSGDAPKAFF	TGCGCCAGCAGCTCGGGGGACGCCCCTAAAGCTTTCTTT
16	NA	TRBV9	TRBD2	TRBJ2-3	CASSVDSGGSTDTQYF	TGTGCCAGCAGCGTAGATAGCGGGGGGAGCACAGATACGCAGTATTTT
15	once	TRBV29-1	TRBD2	TRBJ2-5	CSVEMIAGVQETQYF	TGCAGCGTTGAGATGATAGCGGGGGTCCAAGAGACCCAGTACTTC
15	few	TRBV19	TRBD2	TRBJ2-3	CASSIGAGAQGTQYF	TGTGCCAGTAGTATAGGAGCGGGGGCCCAGGGTACGCAGTATTTT
14	NA	TRBV7-2	NA	TRBJ1-1	CASSFGSLNTEAFF	TGTGCCAGCAGCTTCGGCAGTTTGAACACTGAAGCTTTCTTT
14	NA	TRBV7-8	TRBD1	TRBJ2-7	CASSLGAGGYEQYF	TGTGCCAGCAGCTTGGGGGCAGGGGGCTACGAGCAGTACTTC
15	NA	TRBV7-7	TRBD1	TRBJ2-5	CASSLPGTGGETQYF	TGTGCTAGCAGCCTACCCGGGACAGGGGGAGAGACCCAGTACTTC
13	NA	TRBV14	NA	TRBJ2-5	CASSQDVYETQYF	TGTGCCAGCAGCCAAGATGTATACGAGACCCAGTACTTC
16	NA	TRBV5-6	TRBD1	TRBJ1-6	CASSQNGQGRISPLHF	TGTGCCAGCAGTCAAAACGGACAGGGCCGGATTTCACCCCTCCACTTT
13	NA	TRBV7-2	NA	TRBJ1-5	CASSLYRGQPQHF	TGTGCCAGCAGCTTATATCGGGGGCAGCCCCAGCATTTT
13	NA	TRBV2	NA	TRBJ2-7	CATTGGRAYEQYF	TGTGCCACAACAGGAGGAAGGGCCTACGAGCAGTACTTC
14	NA	TRBV6-5	NA	TRBJ1-1	CASTHSPANTEAFF	TGTGCCAGCACCCATAGCCCGGCGAACACTGAAGCTTTCTTT
15	NA	TRBV7-3	NA	TRBJ2-2	CASSLNPGATGELFF	TGTGCCAGCAGCTTAAACCCGGGGGCCACCGGGGAGCTGTTTTTT
13	few	TRBV6-5	NA	TRBJ1-2	CASKERHEYGYTF	TGTGCCAGCAAGGAGAGACACGAGTATGGCTACACCTTC